These 8 T cell receptor beta chains came from one sample sequenced in a study of T cells after yellow fever vaccination. TCRdb reprocessed the 5' RACE reads via MiXCR and lists one record per CDR3 protein. The sample carries 200,000 to 250,000 distinct CDR3 sequences, about 7% recorded once. Material: CD4+ T cells sorted from PBMCs, obtained 15 days after the yellow fever booster vaccination. These receptors all stem from a man aged 25 to 45 who received the YFV17D yellow fever vaccine.

The chain couples TRBV18 to TRBJ1-5, with D possibly being TRBD1 (5 bases). V was clipped by 5 bases and J by 0 bases, with 11 bases between them. Germline loops: CDR1 KGHSH, CDR2 LQKENI. The CDR3 is made up of 15 amino acids. The CDR3 DNA follows: TGTGCCAGCTCAACTGGACAAATTAGCAATCAGCCCCAGCATTTT. Protein product: CASSTGQISNQPQHF.

This clonotype was seen only a few times. V and J are TRBV12-3 or TRBV12-4 and TRBJ1-2, with D tentatively TRBD1 (5 bases). The CDR3 is 13 amino acids. The ends were cut back, 5 bases at V and 4 bases at J, with 11 bases in the middle. This CDR3 reads CASSQGATYGYTF. CDR3 sequence (DNA): TGTGCCAGCAGTCAAGGGGCAACCTATGGCTACACCTTC.

This sequence joins TRBV20-1 and TRBJ1-3; D ambiguous. Germline lookup yields CDR1 DFQATT and CDR2 SNEGSKA (reference sequence). V lost 0 bases, J lost 0 bases, and 6 bases lay in between. The CDR3 runs to 14 residues. The CDR3, as DNA: TGCAGTGCTAGAGATGGGGTCTCTGGAAACACCATATATTTT. This translates into CSARDGVSGNTIYF.

Only a few counts were recorded for this clonotype. The chain joins TRBV7-8 to TRBJ1-4; D not certain. V was trimmed by 1 base and J by 2 bases, leaving 11 bases between them. The CDR3 has 16 amino acids. Germline lookup yields CDR1 SGHVS and CDR2 FQNEAQ. The CDR3 reads CASSLDLGLTNEKLFF. The CDR3 DNA is TGTGCCAGCAGCTTAGACTTGGGCCTTACTAATGAAAAACTGTTTTTT. The full variable domain, its missing parts supplied by reference TRBV7-8 and TRBJ1-4, is GAGVSQSPRYKVAKRGQDVALRCDPISGHVSLFWYQQALGQGPEFLTYFQNEAQLDKSGLPSDRFFAERPEGSVSTLKIQRTQQEDSAVYLCASSLDLGLTNEKLFFGSGTQLSVL.

This clonotype was recorded at least ten times. The J gene is TRBJ2-5, the V gene TRBV25-1; unclear D gene. This CDR3 comprises 16 residues. Trimming stripped 1 base from V and 0 bases from J, with 12 bases between. Germline loops: CDR1 MGHDK, CDR2 SYGVNS. The CDR3: CASSESSRRYQETQYF. As DNA, the CDR3 is TGTGCCAGCAGTGAATCCAGCCGCAGGTACCAAGAGACCCAGTACTTC.

This clonotype was recorded at least ten times. Here the CDR3 DNA reads TGCAGCGTTGGACGGCAAGCGGGGGTGAATGAGCAGTTCTTC. It yields the protein CSVGRQAGVNEQFF. The chain recombines TRBV29-1 with TRBJ2-1; TRBD2 matches at 8 bases. The CDR3 totals 14 residues. Germline lookup yields CDR1 SQVTM and CDR2 ANQGSEA. V lost 4 bases, J lost 7 bases, and 9 bases stayed unmatched.

V gene TRBV28 combines with J gene TRBJ2-1; 12 nucleotides match TRBD2. Germline loops: CDR1 MDHEN, CDR2 SYDVKM. This CDR3 spans 19 amino acids. V trimming: 5 bases; J trimming: 3 bases; junction bases outside the gene matches: 14. CDR3 DNA sequence: TGTGCCAGCAGTCCCTCCCCCCTGACTAGCGGGAGATTCTACAATGAGCAGTTCTTC. It yields the protein CASSPSPLTSGRFYNEQFF.

This clonotype was recorded at least ten times. The rearrangement joins TRBV21-1 to TRBJ1-2; the table's D gene call, TRBD1, was not cross checked with the DNA. TRBV21-1 is classified as a pseudogene. This CDR3 region has 17 residues. The CDR3: CASSPRRVTGTSYGYTF. The CDR3 coding sequence is TGTGCCAGCAGCCCCCGAAGGGTGACAGGGACATCCTATGGCTACACCTTC.